The 18 T cell receptor beta chains listed next were all sequenced from one sample in a study of T cell repertoires in cytomegalovirus infection. TCRdb processed the reads anew with MiXCR; each CDR3 protein has one entry. The table records some 400,000 distinct CDR3 sequences, roughly 31% of them present only once. The sample taken for sequencing was PBMCs. The receptors were sampled from a human donor in good health (CMV status not recorded). Some clones in this sample may be carry-over from other donors' samples.

To note about this clonotype: A read error may account for a junction end that differs from germline. The chain joins TRBV25-1 to TRBJ1-1; D remains unclear. This CDR3 is built from 12 residues. Germline V gives CDR1 MGHDK, CDR2 SYGVNS. The CDR3 DNA follows: TGTGCAAGCACCCCCGGTGGGTCTGAAGCTTTCTTT. Its protein is CASTPGGSEAFF.

This clonotype occurred once. This may be a read error, as it is one base from a much larger clone. The CDR3 loop reads CASSESQGGTVTQYF. For the CDR3, the DNA is TGTGCCAGCAGTGAGTCCCAAGGGGGCACAGTTACGCAGTATTTT. V usage is TRBV6-6 and J usage is TRBJ2-3; 7 bases line up with TRBD1. The CDR3 length is 15 residues. Germline V gene sequence: CDR1 MNHNY, CDR2 SVGAGI (reference sequence).

V and J are TRBV20-1 and TRBJ2-3; 14 positions match TRBD2. CDR1 is DFQATT and CDR2 is SNEGSKA in the germline V gene (reference sequence). The CDR3 runs to 19 residues. The V gene end was trimmed by 5 bases and the J gene end by 0 bases; junction bases not matched to a gene: 13. Written as DNA, the CDR3 is TGCAGTGCTGGCCGGACTAGCGGGGGGCCCCCCCAGAGCACAGATACGCAGTATTTT. This translates into CSAGRTSGGPPQSTDTQYF.

There are many counts of this clonotype. J is TRBJ2-5 and V is TRBV11-3, with a tentative D call TRBD1 (5 bases). In germline, CDR1 is SGHNT, CDR2 YENEEA. The CDR3 totals 13 residues. V lost 5 bases to trimming and J lost 2 bases, with 9 bases between them. The CDR3 spells CASSTGFQETQYF. DNA for the CDR3: TGTGCCAGCAGCACAGGTTTTCAAGAGACCCAGTACTTC.

This clonotype came up many times. The gene calls are TRBV7-2 and TRBJ1-1; D is unclear. Deletions cut 4 bases from V and 5 bases from J, with 14 bases between. This CDR3 has 14 residues. Germline lookup yields CDR1 SGHTA and CDR2 FQGNSA. The CDR3 DNA sequence: TGTGCCAGCAGCTCTCCGGGGAGGGCAACTGAAGCTTTCTTT. Its translation: CASSSPGRATEAFF.

The table lists this clonotype with a few counts. V gene TRBV12-3 or TRBV12-4 combines with J gene TRBJ1-5; TRBD1 agrees at 11 bases. The CDR3 length is 15 residues. The junction had 6 bases not matched to a gene; V was cut back by 5 bases and J by 6 bases. DNA of the CDR3: TGTGCCAGCAGTCCGCGGGACAGGGGGAGTCAGCCCCAGCATTTT. Translated: CASSPRDRGSQPQHF.

This clonotype showed up just a few times. The chain joins TRBV15 to TRBJ2-7; D uncertain. Between the trimmed V and J ends, which lost 1 base and 2 bases, there was a span of 9 bases. CDR3 length equals 14 residues. The germline gives CDR1 LNHNV, CDR2 YYDKDF (reference sequence). CDR3 in amino acids: CATSRGGRAYEQYF. CDR3 coding DNA: TGTGCCACCAGCAGAGGGGGAAGAGCCTACGAGCAGTACTTC.

The chain uses TRBV7-2 and TRBJ2-7, with D perhaps matching TRBD1 (5 bases). CDR1 is SGHTA and CDR2 is FQGNSA in the germline V gene. The CDR3 contains 14 residues. V was shortened by 2 bases and J by 3 bases, with 11 bases between the two germline ends. CDR3 sequence: CASSLNGQGYEQYF. The CDR3 DNA sequence: TGTGCCAGCAGCTTAAACGGGCAGGGCTACGAGCAGTACTTC.

This chain links TRBV24-1 with TRBJ1-1, with TRBD1 as a possible D gene (6 bases). V lost 7 bases to trimming and J lost 1 base, with 12 bases between them. Germline loops: CDR1 KGHDR, CDR2 SFDVKD. This CDR3 has 14 residues. The CDR3 region has the DNA TGTGCCACCAGGGAGACAGGAGGGAACACTGAAGCTTTCTTT. Amino acids: CATRETGGNTEAFF.

Here the CDR3 reads CASTKVGQANGDRGSYEQYF. In DNA, the CDR3 is TGTGCCAGTACCAAGGTAGGACAGGCCAACGGAGATCGTGGCTCCTACGAGCAGTACTTC. This sequence joins TRBV19 and TRBJ2-7, with TRBD1 identical over 7 bases. The CDR3 runs to 20 residues. Germline lookup yields CDR1 LNHDA and CDR2 SQIVND (reference sequence). The V gene end was trimmed by 7 bases and the J gene end by 0 bases; junction bases not matched to a gene: 24.

The chain combines TRBV11-2 with TRBJ2-1, with 7 bases that match TRBD1. From germline, CDR1 is SGHAT and CDR2 FQNNGV. Losses at the gene ends were 3 bases for V and 12 bases for J; bases not matched to a gene: 8. CDR3 size: 13 residues. The CDR3 coding sequence is TGTGCCAGCAGCTTTTCCCCGGGACAGCCGCAGTTCTTC. It translates to CASSFSPGQPQFF.

This sequence joins TRBV4-3 and TRBJ1-1; weak D call: TRBD1 (5 bases). Germline V gene lookup returns CDR1 LGHNA and CDR2 YSLEER. V was trimmed by 3 bases and J by 4 bases, leaving 12 bases between them. CDR3 length: 14 residues. CDR3 sequence reads: CASSHISGFTEAFF. CDR3 nucleotide sequence: TGCGCCAGCAGCCACATATCAGGGTTCACTGAAGCTTTCTTT.

The chain carries TRBV14 and TRBJ2-1; D perhaps matches TRBD2 (7 bases). The germline V gene has CDR1 SGHDN and CDR2 FVKESK. CDR3 length: 17 amino acids. V was trimmed by 2 bases and J by 8 bases, leaving 22 bases between them. CDR3: CASSQRYAGARGYEQFF. The CDR3 nucleotides read TGTGCCAGCAGCCAACGGTATGCGGGGGCCCGTGGGTATGAGCAGTTCTTC.

The chain carries TRBV12-3 or TRBV12-4 and TRBJ2-1; 7 positions agree with TRBD1. The CDR3 is 15 residues long. V was pared by 3 bases and J by 6 bases, with 8 bases of the junction left unmatched. CDR3 nucleotides: TGTGCCAGCAGTTTCCGCAGACAGGGCGTCAATGAGCAGTTCTTC. Translated, it gives CASSFRRQGVNEQFF.

This clonotype has a count of ten or more. V and J are TRBV7-9 and TRBJ1-4; TRBD1 is a possible D gene (5 bases). The germline gives CDR1 SEHNR, CDR2 FQNEAQ (reference sequence). Trimming shortened V by 4 bases and J by 4 bases, and 10 bases separated the two germline ends. CDR3 length equals 14 residues. The CDR3 bases are TGTGCCAGCAGCTCTCCAGGGAGTAATGAAAAACTGTTTTTT. Translated, it gives CASSSPGSNEKLFF.

This clonotype has a handful of counts. The gene calls are TRBV12-3 or TRBV12-4 and TRBJ2-7; D is unresolved. The CDR3 totals 13 residues. V lost 6 bases and J lost 6, with 15 bases in between. CDR3 in amino acids: CASRPASRIEQYF. The CDR3 bases are TGTGCCAGCAGACCGGCGTCGCGGATCGAGCAGTACTTC.

J is TRBJ1-1 and V is TRBV19; D is perhaps TRBD1 (6 bases). The ends were cut back, 6 bases at V and 1 base at J, with 15 bases in the middle. The CDR3 length is 15 residues. The germline V gene encodes CDR1 LNHDA and CDR2 SQIVND (reference sequence). In nucleotides, the CDR3 is TGTGCCAGTAGCGCAGCCGACAGGACGAACACTGAAGCTTTCTTT. This translates into CASSAADRTNTEAFF.

The V gene is TRBV4-1, the J gene TRBJ1-3; 7 nucleotides match TRBD1. In germline, CDR1 is MGHRA, CDR2 YSYEKL. The CDR3 covers 13 residues. Trimming removed 5 bases from V and 7 bases from J; junction bases left unmatched: 5. The CDR3 DNA reads as TGCGCCAGCAGCTATGGCAGGGGGAACACCATATATTTT. The encoded protein is CASSYGRGNTIYF.